These T cell receptor beta chains were read from a single sample in a study of T cells in tumors and immune-related adverse events. Some clones are missing from TCRdb's copy, which holds only in-frame ones; the method was immunoSEQ multiplex PCR. The sample carries 4,100 or so clones, around 80% recorded once. The sample consisted of skin tissue, taken from a patient treated with anti-PD-1 therapy. These receptors were obtained from a female donor with metastatic renal cell carcinoma. Both conserved end residues are part of each CDR3. Fields, in order: V gene, CDR3 protein.

TRBV10-3 CAISDSSGGDEQYF
TRBV5-4 CASSFRDFRAVEAFF
TRBV19 CASSINRGGETQYF
TRBV18 CASSPIPPGTFDEKLFF
TRBV11-3 CASSPPGLREQYF
TRBV6-5 CASSYPGTGDTEAFF
TRBV27 CASSLTGGVQTEAFF
TRBV5-4 CASSPGQGMNTEAFF
TRBV5-5 CASSPSETDHYGYTF
TRBV7-2 CASSLVGVVAANEQFF
TRBV19 CASSIYRDEQYF
TRBV19 CASSITGSWGYEQYF
TRBV28 CASRLLGNEQFF
TRBV4-1 CASSQERWRGALTGELFF
TRBV9 CASSVSTGLQPQETQYF
TRBV20-1 CSARDLFESF
TRBV2 CASSEPFSYEQYF
TRBV29-1 CSAAPSQGETQYF
TRBV28 CASSLLNTQYF
TRBV10-3 CAISESRGYEQYF
TRBV27 CASSLRRAGNEQFF
TRBV5-1 CASSIQGGNTEAFF
TRBV30 CAWSVPGFQETQYF
TRBV11-3 CASRRTGDGNQPQHF
TRBV4-1 CASSQERVGGKRGELFF
TRBV10-1 CASSWTGWTEAFF
TRBV19 CASSIDHSGRGTDTQYF
TRBV4-1 CASSQGDIRRDDGYTF
TRBV6-6 CATGTGGYEQYF
TRBV7-9 CASSRPSYNEQFF
TRBV27 CASSGGETSPLNTGELFF
TRBV10-3 CAISELPAYNEQFF
TRBV15 CATSTLRGNSYEQYF
TRBV18 CASSPKNHIRLPLRQETQYF
TRBV2 CASSEARDTRLAGGRGTQYF
TRBV7-2 CASSFHRNTEAFF
TRBV19 CASSILGEGEQNIQYF
TRBV12-5 CASGLGRGLAGGKTGELFF
TRBV23-1 CASSQSRGQGESPLHF
TRBV15 CATSRARAGSGANVLTF
TRBV5-1 CASSLGSWGVRNTEAFF
TRBV5-3 CARSLNRGRDPGANVLTF
TRBV6-5 CASSYSAYNEQFF
TRBV10-3 CAISGASSGANVLTF
TRBV19 CASQTGPDSPLHF
TRBV30 CAWAGTIGGKQYF
TRBV28 CASRNRGRGTEAFF
TRBV6-6 CASSQGGDEQFF
TRBV7-9 CASSLATSSSSYNEQFF
TRBV4-2 CASSQEHGTGTVGIPLHF
TRBV29-1 CSAVTSRETQYF
TRBV5-1 CASSFGSGRAVETQYF
TRBV6-1 CASSGRAERIYNEQFF
TRBV2 CASSDGGLRSGNTIYF
TRBV7-2 CASSWTSGGNSYEQYF
TRBV19 CASSQTWDRGGSGYTF
TRBV27 CTSRPLTGSMNTEAFF